This note documents a single TCR beta chain sequence. Its specificity is not known. This record belongs to a study of T cell responses to AZD1222 COVID-19 vaccine. Study-wide findings and caveats: A reported finding is that nearly half of spike-specific TCRs target unmutated variant regions. Spike-wide vaccine-associated CD4 TCRs dominated at 160-218 and 743-854.

CDR1 and CDR2 from the germline V gene are LNHDA and SQIVND (reference sequence). The CDR3 length is 16 residues. Trimming shortened V by 7 bases and J by 2 bases, and 18 bases separated the two germline ends. This table comes from immunoSEQ multiplex PCR, and its TCRdb copy is limited to in-frame clones, with some not included. The profile covers 150,000 to 200,000 clones, with 94% appearing a single time and roughly 10% taken by the ten largest. The starting material was peripheral blood, obtained on day 0 of AZD1222 vaccination. The chain is built from TRBV19 and TRBJ2-1, with D perhaps TRBD1 or TRBD2 (6 bases each). The sequence derives from an adult in good health. The CDR3 DNA follows: TGTGCCAGTAACAGGGACTCATTCACGGCCTACAATGAGCAGTTCTTC. The encoded protein is CASNRDSFTAYNEQFF.